The rows below give T cell receptor beta chains drawn from one sample of a study of OX40 agonist ivuxolimab in advanced cancers. The assay was immunoSEQ multiplex PCR, and TCRdb's table has in-frame clones only and misses some. Of 35,000 to 55,000 clones detected, about 88% appear once; the ten largest clones hold roughly 14%. The sequencing here drew on CD4+ or CD8+ T cells sorted from blood, taken in a trial of the OX40 agonist ivuxolimab. All receptors derive from an adult with an advanced solid tumor such as melanoma, head and neck, liver or kidney cancer. Each CDR3 is given with its conserved first and last residue. The order of the fields is J gene, V gene, clone size, D gene, CDR3 DNA, CDR3 protein. D genes are given only for firm matches. Expanded clones are given a class, and other clones once, few, many or no size at all.

TRBJ2-1 TRBV7-7 NA TRBD2 TGTGCTAGCAGCTTAGAAGCGGGAGGGTCCTACAATGAGCAGTTCTTC CASSLEAGGSYNEQFF
TRBJ2-1 TRBV18 NA TRBD2 TGTGCCAGCTCAGAAGGGGAGGGGTCCTACAATGAGCAGTTCTTC CASSEGEGSYNEQFF
TRBJ1-5 TRBV28 NA NA TGTGCCAGCCGGTGGCAGGGACTCAATCAGCCCCAGCATTTT CASRWQGLNQPQHF
TRBJ2-7 TRBV5-1 NA TRBD2 TGCGCCAGCAGCTTAATCGCGGGAGCCTACGAGCAGTACTTC CASSLIAGAYEQYF
TRBJ1-5 TRBV10-3 NA NA TGTGCCATCAGTGATGAGGGGGAATCTCAGCCCCAGCATTTT CAISDEGESQPQHF
TRBJ1-5 TRBV4-1 few TRBD1 TGCGCCAGCAGCCTCGGACAGGGGAAGCCGCCCCAGCATTTT CASSLGQGKPPQHF
TRBJ1-5 TRBV2 few NA TGTGCCAGCAGAGATACAGGGCCACAGCCCCAGCATTTT CASRDTGPQPQHF
TRBJ2-3 TRBV7-2 NA NA TGTGCCAGCAGCTACCTTCCGGGACTCAGCACAGATACGCAGTATTTT CASSYLPGLSTDTQYF
TRBJ2-7 TRBV11-2 NA NA TGTGCCAGCAGCTTTAGCGGACCCTCCTACGAGCAGTACTTC CASSFSGPSYEQYF
TRBJ2-1 TRBV21-1 NA NA TGTGCCAGCAGCAAAGCCTGGGACAGGGTCAGCAATGAGCAGTTCTTC CASSKAWDRVSNEQFF
TRBJ2-1 TRBV7-8 NA NA TGTGCCAGCAGCTTAGGCACCTTGCCTGAGCAGTTCTTC CASSLGTLPEQFF
TRBJ2-3 TRBV9 NA TRBD2 TGTGCCAGCAGCCAACTAGCGGGAGGGACAGATACGCAGTATTTT CASSQLAGGTDTQYF
TRBJ1-1 TRBV18 NA NA TGTGCCAGCTCACCCCCGAACACTGAAGCTTTCTTT CASSPPNTEAFF
TRBJ1-1 TRBV7-2 NA NA TGTGCCAGCAGCCCTTGGCACTTCGGCCGCATGAACACTGAAGCTTTCTTT CASSPWHFGRMNTEAFF
TRBJ2-4 TRBV5-1 NA NA TGCGCCAGCAGCTTGGAGCAGGGGCCCCATAGACCCCTAGCCAAAAACATTCAGTACTTC CASSLEQGPHRPLAKNIQYF
TRBJ1-4 TRBV19 once TRBD1 TGTGCCAGTAGTACGACAGGGGGGGACGAAAAACTGTTTTTT CASSTTGGDEKLFF
TRBJ2-1 TRBV9 NA NA TGTGCCAGCAGCGTGGTCCAGGGTGGGAATGAGCAGTTCTTC CASSVVQGGNEQFF
TRBJ2-7 TRBV7-9 NA NA TGTGCCAGCAGCTTAGGGTTTGGGAGGAGCTCCTACGAGCAGTACTTC CASSLGFGRSSYEQYF
TRBJ1-3 TRBV10-2 NA TRBD1 TGCGCCAGCAGTGTGACAGGGTCTGGAAACACCATATATTTT CASSVTGSGNTIYF
TRBJ1-2 TRBV27 NA TRBD1 TGTGCCAGCCGGGACAGGCAACTCAATGGCTACACCTTC CASRDRQLNGYTF
TRBJ2-7 TRBV20-1 NA NA TGCAGTACTGGGACTTCCTACGAGCAGTACTTC CSTGTSYEQYF
TRBJ2-1 TRBV25-1 NA NA TGTGCCAGCAGTCCCGAATATAATATGGGCGAGCAGTTCTTC CASSPEYNMGEQFF
TRBJ2-3 TRBV2 NA TRBD1 TGTGCCAGCAGTGAGACAGGGGCAACGGAGTATTTT CASSETGATEYF
TRBJ1-1 TRBV11-2 once NA TGTGCCAGCAGTTTTATCATGAACACTGAAGCTTTCTTT CASSFIMNTEAFF
TRBJ2-1 TRBV5-8 NA TRBD2 TGTGCCAGCAGCTTGGTTCGGCTAGCGGGAGGATATGAGCAGTTCTTC CASSLVRLAGGYEQFF
TRBJ2-7 TRBV19 once NA TGTGCCAGTAGTAAGAGGACGGAGAGCTCCTACGAGCAGTACTTC CASSKRTESSYEQYF
TRBJ1-1 TRBV5-1 NA NA TGCGCCAGCAGCTTGGGGGCCAGGATGAACACTGAAGCTTTCTTT CASSLGARMNTEAFF
TRBJ2-2 TRBV7-8 NA NA TGTGCCAGCAGCTTGGGCGGAACGAACACCGGGGAGCTGTTTTTT CASSLGGTNTGELFF
TRBJ2-4 TRBV7-2 NA TRBD1 TGTGCCAGCAGCGCGCAGGCGCAGGGGGAAAAAAACATTCAGTACTTC CASSAQAQGEKNIQYF
TRBJ2-7 TRBV11-2 NA NA TGTGCCAGCAGCTGGGTAGCCGGGGCCTACGAGCAGTACTTC CASSWVAGAYEQYF
TRBJ2-7 TRBV19 NA NA TGTGCCAGTAGTATAACGGGCTCCTACGAGCAGTACTTC CASSITGSYEQYF
TRBJ1-4 TRBV7-6 NA NA TGTGCCAGCAGCTTAGCTAGCAGGTTTAATGAAAAACTGTTTTTT CASSLASRFNEKLFF
TRBJ1-5 TRBV14 NA NA TGTGCCAGCAGCCAAGGGAGGGGAGGGCCCCAGCATTTT CASSQGRGGPQHF
TRBJ2-1 TRBV5-1 NA TRBD1 TGCGCCAGCAACCCGACAGGGAAGAATGAGCAGTTCTTC CASNPTGKNEQFF
TRBJ1-1 TRBV19 NA TRBD1 TGTGCCAGTGCCGACCCCGCGACAGGGCCTGAAGCTTTCTTT CASADPATGPEAFF
TRBJ2-7 TRBV20-1 NA NA TGCAGTGCTACAGGGAACTACGAGCAGTACTTC CSATGNYEQYF
TRBJ2-7 TRBV2 NA TRBD1 TGTGCCAGCAGTGTGGACAGGGCCTACGAGCAGTACTTC CASSVDRAYEQYF
TRBJ2-7 TRBV4-1 NA TRBD1 TGCGCCAGCAGCCAAAGATGGGGACAGGAACCGTCCTACGAGCAGTACTTC CASSQRWGQEPSYEQYF
TRBJ2-7 TRBV18 NA NA TGTGCCAGCTCACCGATCAGACAGGGAGGCGAGCAGTACTTC CASSPIRQGGEQYF
TRBJ1-1 TRBV11-2 NA NA TGTGCCAGCAGCAAATCCGGGAGGAACACTGAAGCTTTCTTT CASSKSGRNTEAFF
TRBJ1-1 TRBV6-6 once NA TGTGCCAGCAGGGCGGAAGGGGCTTTCTTT CASRAEGAFF
TRBJ2-1 TRBV6-5 NA TRBD2 TGTGCCAGCAGAACGACTAGCGGCCTCGCTCGTGAGCAGTTCTTC CASRTTSGLAREQFF
TRBJ1-1 TRBV5-1 few NA TGCGCCAGCAGCCCGGGTTTCCCTGAAGCTTTCTTT CASSPGFPEAFF
TRBJ2-2 TRBV7-2 NA TRBD1 TGTGCCAGCAGCTTAGAAGCCGCAGGACAGGGGTACACCGGGGAGCTGTTTTTT CASSLEAAGQGYTGELFF
TRBJ1-2 TRBV30 once NA TGTGCCTGGAGTCTGCGACACCGTCTTAACCCTAACTATGGCTACACCTTC CAWSLRHRLNPNYGYTF
TRBJ2-2 TRBV7-2 NA NA TGTGCCAGCAGCAACAACTGGGACGGGCCGACCGGGGAGCTGTTTTTT CASSNNWDGPTGELFF
TRBJ1-2 TRBV28 NA NA TGTGCCAGCAGTTTCGGCACAGGTGAGAACTATGGCTACACCTTC CASSFGTGENYGYTF
TRBJ2-7 TRBV6-5 NA TRBD2 TGTGCCAGCAGTTTCACTAGCCGGGAGGGCTACGAGCAGTACTTC CASSFTSREGYEQYF